Each of the 29 T cell receptor beta chains below was sequenced from the same sample in a study of shared clonotypes between healthy human individuals. Profiled with immunoSEQ multiplex PCR; TCRdb holds only in-frame clones, not every one. Among about 2.3 million clones listed, over 85% were seen once. Sequencing was performed on naive CD4+ T cells from PBMCs. Regarding subset: CD45RA+ positively selected. Every receptor here comes from a young man in good health. Some clones in this sample may be carry-over from other donors' samples.

The chain links TRBV28 to TRBJ2-1; D remains ambiguous. From germline, CDR1 is MDHEN and CDR2 SYDVKM. V lost 2 bases and J lost 11, with 13 bases in between. The CDR3 covers 13 residues. CDR3 nucleotide sequence: TGTGCCAGCAGTTTAAACGGGCTTGGGAAGCAGTTCTTC. Its protein product is CASSLNGLGKQFF.

The V and J genes are TRBV30 and TRBJ2-1; 11 bases line up with TRBD2. This CDR3 is built from 15 residues. Germline V gives CDR1 GTSNPN, CDR2 SVGIG (reference sequence). Germline trimming cut 3 bases from V and 8 bases from J; bases unmatched to any gene: 9. CDR3 nucleotide sequence: TGTGCCTGGAGCATAGGGACTAGCGGATACTATGAGCAGTTCTTC. This gives the protein CAWSIGTSGYYEQFF.

V usage is TRBV6-6 and J usage is TRBJ1-1, with TRBD1 matching over 8 bases. The J segment lost 7 bases and the V segment lost 7 bases, leaving 5 bases of the junction unmatched. The length of the CDR3 is 12 residues. The germline V gene encodes CDR1 MNHNY and CDR2 SVGAGI (reference sequence). CDR3 in DNA: TGTGCCAGCACCAGACAGGGGAGTGAAGCTTTCTTT. Protein product: CASTRQGSEAFF.

This rearrangement joins TRBV29-1 to TRBJ2-3; 12 nucleotides agree with TRBD2. The CDR3 has 17 amino acids. The germline V gene encodes CDR1 SQVTM and CDR2 ANQGSEA. Trimming cost V 4 bases and J 0 bases; bases outside gene matches: 8. CDR3 sequence (DNA): TGCAGCGTTGTAGGACTAGCGGGAACCCCTAGCACAGATACGCAGTATTTT. The encoded protein is CSVVGLAGTPSTDTQYF.

This chain connects TRBV28 to TRBJ2-6, with a possible D match to TRBD1 (5 bases). The CDR3 has 16 residues. Trimming pared 5 bases from V and 0 bases from J, leaving 11 bases between. Germline V gene data show CDR1 as MDHEN and CDR2 as SYDVKM. Written as DNA, the CDR3 is TGTGCCAGCAGTATACAGGTCCCCTCTGGGGCCAACGTCCTGACTTTC. Translated: CASSIQVPSGANVLTF.

This sequence joins TRBV29-1 and TRBJ2-5; D not certain. The V end lost 3 bases, the J end lost 2 bases, and 13 bases lay between the germline ends. The CDR3 has 14 amino acids. The V gene's germline CDR1 is SQVTM and CDR2 ANQGSEA. The CDR3 loop is CSVDVDALQETQYF. CDR3 nucleotides: TGCAGCGTTGACGTGGACGCCCTTCAAGAGACCCAGTACTTC.

The V and J genes are TRBV29-1 and TRBJ2-1, with TRBD2 identical over 11 bases. The V and J ends lost 4 bases and 6 bases, in that order; junction bases with no gene match: 8. This CDR3 has 15 amino acids. From germline, CDR1 is SQVTM and CDR2 ANQGSEA. Here the CDR3 reads CSVAWLAGGGNEQFF. The CDR3 region has the DNA TGCAGCGTTGCCTGGCTAGCGGGAGGTGGCAATGAGCAGTTCTTC.

This sequence joins TRBV28 and TRBJ2-7; 10 bases match TRBD1. J was trimmed by 4 bases and V by 11 bases; bases with no gene match: 5. There are 12 residues in the CDR3. Germline-derived CDR1 and CDR2 are MDHEN and SYDVKM. CDR3 residues: CAVGTGEYEQYF. The DNA for the CDR3 is TGTGCCGTCGGGACAGGGGAATACGAGCAGTACTTC.

The rearrangement joins TRBV9 to TRBJ2-1; 7 nucleotides agree with TRBD1. V trimming: 3 bases; J trimming: 7 bases; junction bases outside the gene matches: 10. The CDR3 spans 15 residues. Germline values: CDR1 SGDLS, CDR2 YYNGEE. CDR3 amino acids: CASSATGTLPNEQFF. Here the CDR3 DNA reads TGTGCCAGCAGCGCGACAGGGACCCTTCCGAATGAGCAGTTCTTC. The full variable domain, in which reference TRBV9 and TRBJ2-1 provide the parts outside the CDR3, is DSGVTQTPKHLITATGQRVTLRCSPRSGDLSVYWYQQSLDQGLQFLIQYYNGEERAKGNILERFSAQQFPDLHSELNLSSLELGDSALYFCASSATGTLPNEQFFGPGTRLTVL.

Comment on this clone: This CDR3 is also generated by other DNA sequences in the sample. V is TRBV5-1 and J is TRBJ1-4; no reliable D call. CDR1 and CDR2 (germline): SGHRS, YFSETQ. The length of the CDR3 is 15 residues. Trimming removed 1 base at V and 0 bases at J, with 7 bases between. The CDR3 region has the DNA TGCGCCAGCAGCTTGAGGAGTGCAACTAATGAAAAACTGTTTTTT. This gives the protein CASSLRSATNEKLFF.

V is TRBV7-9 and J is TRBJ1-1; D might be TRBD1 (6 bases). The CDR3 sequence is 15 residues long. V lost 2 bases and J lost 2, with 12 bases in between. Germline V gene sequence: CDR1 SEHNR, CDR2 FQNEAQ (reference sequence). The CDR3 spells CASSLLDSVNTEAFF. The CDR3 nucleotides are TGTGCCAGCAGCTTACTGGACAGCGTAAACACTGAAGCTTTCTTT.

The CDR3 nucleotides read TGCAGCGTTGTCTTCGGGGCTAATGAAAAACTGTTTTTT. As protein: CSVVFGANEKLFF. The chain carries TRBV29-1 and TRBJ1-4, with D unresolved. V lost 4 bases, J lost 3 bases, and 9 bases lay in between. The germline gives CDR1 SQVTM, CDR2 ANQGSEA. CDR3 length: 13 amino acids.

This clone came up once. CDR3 bases: TGCGCCAGCAGCTTGGCCGCGAGACAGGGGGCGCGGGGCTACACCTTC. This encodes CASSLAARQGARGYTF. The rearrangement uses TRBV5-1 and TRBJ1-2; 10 bases match TRBD1. The junction had 10 bases not matched to a gene; V was cut back by 0 bases and J by 8 bases. Germline CDR1 SGHRS, CDR2 YFSETQ. This CDR3 is built from 16 residues.

This clone was seen just once. The chain recombines TRBV28 with TRBJ1-1, with D unresolved. In germline, CDR1 is MDHEN, CDR2 SYDVKM. This CDR3 has 13 amino acids. Trimming took off 8 bases at V and 1 base at J, with 11 bases between the two ends. CDR3 bases: TGTGCCAGCGGCCTTTTAGGGAACACTGAAGCTTTCTTT. Amino acids: CASGLLGNTEAFF.

In its sample, this clone was seen once. The chain has TRBV18 and TRBJ2-7, with D possibly being TRBD1 (5 bases). The V end lost 1 base, the J end lost 2 bases, and 15 bases lay between the germline ends. Germline V CDR1 and CDR2: KGHSH, LQKENI. The CDR3 extends over 16 amino acids. The CDR3 reads CASSPRLGADPYEQYF. The CDR3 DNA follows: TGTGCCAGCTCACCACGTTTAGGGGCCGATCCCTACGAGCAGTACTTC.

The V call is TRBV9, the J call TRBJ2-7, with 10 bases matching TRBD2. Germline CDR1 and CDR2: SGDLS and YYNGEE. V was clipped by 5 bases and J by 4 bases; unmatched bases: 6. The CDR3 sequence is 14 residues long. The CDR3 loop is CASSGTSAGYEQYF. For the CDR3, the DNA is TGTGCCAGCAGTGGGACTAGCGCCGGGTACGAGCAGTACTTC.

V gene TRBV5-1 combines with J gene TRBJ2-3; no reliable D call. Deletions cut 3 bases from V and 1 base from J, with 15 bases between. Germline loops: CDR1 SGHRS, CDR2 YFSETQ. The CDR3 has 16 amino acids. CDR3 loop: CASSSPLLGGTDTQYF. CDR3 DNA sequence: TGCGCCAGCAGCTCTCCATTACTTGGGGGCACAGATACGCAGTATTTT.

The V gene is TRBV4-1, the J gene TRBJ2-1; 8 positions agree with TRBD2. The junction had 3 bases not matched to a gene; V was cut back by 1 base and J by 4 bases. CDR1 is MGHRA, CDR2 YSYEKL, per germline. The CDR3 contains 15 residues. The CDR3 protein is CASSQVAGPYNEQFF. As DNA, the CDR3 is TGCGCCAGCAGCCAAGTAGCGGGGCCTTACAATGAGCAGTTCTTC.

Remarks on this clone: This sample includes further DNA sequences coding for the same CDR3. The chain recombines TRBV6-5 with TRBJ1-5, with D uncertain. V was cut by 0 bases and J by 0 bases, with 6 bases left in between. Germline values: CDR1 MNHEY, CDR2 SVGAGI. This CDR3 comprises 15 residues. The CDR3 sequence is CASSYSLGSNQPQHF. DNA of the CDR3: TGTGCCAGCAGTTACTCATTAGGTAGCAATCAGCCCCAGCATTTT.

The chain combines TRBV7-9 with TRBJ2-1, with D maybe TRBD2 (6 bases). Between the trimmed V and J ends, which lost 8 bases and 1 base, there was a span of 12 bases. Germline CDR1 and CDR2: SEHNR and FQNEAQ (reference sequence). The CDR3 spans 14 residues. The CDR3 sequence: CASGSGGSYNEQFF. Here the CDR3 DNA reads TGTGCCAGCGGCTCTGGGGGGTCCTACAATGAGCAGTTCTTC.

The chain joins TRBV7-3 to TRBJ2-1, with 7 nucleotides matching TRBD2. With 0 bases clipped from V and 4 bases from J, the junction kept 6 bases outside the gene matches. The CDR3 length is 16 residues. Germline V CDR1 and CDR2: SGHTA, FQGTGA. CDR3 residues: CASSLTSSGEYNEQFF. Written as DNA, the CDR3 is TGTGCCAGCAGCTTAACGTCTAGCGGAGAATACAATGAGCAGTTCTTC.

The chain combines TRBV21-1 with TRBJ2-7. TRBV21-1 is designated a pseudogene. The CDR3 extends over 14 amino acids. The CDR3 region has the DNA TGTGCCAGCAGCAAAGTTCCGGGCCTCTCCGAGCAGTACTTC. Translated: CASSKVPGLSEQYF.

This clone was detected only once. The chain combines TRBV7-3 with TRBJ1-1, with a possible D match to TRBD1 (5 bases). With 4 bases removed from V and 4 bases from J, the gap between germline ends came to 19 bases. This CDR3 comprises 16 residues. Germline-derived CDR1 and CDR2 are SGHTA and FQGTGA. CDR3 in amino acids: CASSSMAGILSTEAFF. The DNA of the CDR3 is TGTGCCAGCAGCTCGATGGCAGGGATCCTGTCCACTGAAGCTTTCTTT.

This clone appeared a single time. The chain is built from TRBV18 and TRBJ2-3; D perhaps matches TRBD1 (6 bases). This CDR3 region has 14 residues. V lost 4 bases to trimming and J lost 4 bases, with 12 bases between them. CDR1 KGHSH and CDR2 LQKENI come from the germline V gene. The CDR3 protein is CASSLPQGSDTQYF. The CDR3 coding sequence is TGTGCCAGCTCACTACCACAGGGATCAGATACGCAGTATTTT.

This clone was seen a single time. The CDR3 nucleotides read TGTGCCACCAGCAGAGGGGCGGAAGAGACCCAGTACTTC. Residues: CATSRGAEETQYF. This rearrangement joins TRBV15 to TRBJ2-5; D is unresolved. The CDR3 sequence is 13 residues long. The germline V and J ends were trimmed by 1 base and 3 bases, with 6 bases remaining between them. CDR1 and CDR2 (germline): LNHNV, YYDKDF (reference sequence). The full variable domain, in which reference TRBV15 and TRBJ2-5 provide the parts outside the CDR3, is DAMVIQNPRYQVTQFGKPVTLSCSQTLNHNVMYWYQQKSSQAPKLLFHYYDKDFNNEADTPDNFQSRRPNTSFCFLDIRSPGLGDTAMYLCATSRGAEETQYFGPGTRLLVL.

The J gene is TRBJ2-5, the V gene TRBV5-4; 10 bases map to TRBD2. V lost 0 bases, J lost 5 bases, and 7 bases stayed unmatched. The CDR3 has 16 amino acids. Per germline, CDR1 SGHNT and CDR2 YYREEE (reference sequence). The CDR3 region is CASSLEVLAGVETQYF. The CDR3 DNA reads as TGTGCCAGCAGCTTGGAAGTGCTAGCGGGAGTGGAGACCCAGTACTTC.

This clone appeared a single time. Other DNA sequences from this sample encode an identical CDR3 as well. V is TRBV5-4 and J is TRBJ2-3; the match to TRBD2 covers 8 bases. V shed 2 bases and J 3 bases; nucleotides not matched to a gene: 2. CDR1 and CDR2 (germline): SGHNT, YYREEE (reference sequence). The CDR3 runs 14 residues. Here the CDR3 reads CASSLAGATDTQYF. The DNA for the CDR3 is TGTGCCAGCAGCTTAGCGGGAGCAACAGATACGCAGTATTTT. The variable domain in full, completed from reference TRBV5-4 and TRBJ2-3, reads ETGVTQSPTHLIKTRGQQVTLRCSSQSGHNTVSWYQQALGQGPQFIFQYYREEENGRGNFPPRFSGLQFPNYSSELNVNALELDDSALYLCASSLAGATDTQYFGPGTRLTVL.

The chain uses TRBV27 and TRBJ1-4; D possibly corresponds to TRBD1 (5 bases). The length of the CDR3 is 15 residues. The germline CDR1 and CDR2 sequences are MNHEY and SMNVEV (reference sequence). V lost 5 bases and J lost 10, with 20 bases in between. Here the CDR3 reads CASSGQGKLFAKLFF. The CDR3 nucleotides read TGTGCCAGCAGTGGCCAGGGCAAGTTGTTTGCAAAACTGTTTTTT.

J is TRBJ1-4 and V is TRBV11-2; 8 bases agree with TRBD1. CDR1 and CDR2 from the germline V gene are SGHAT and FQNNGV. Trimming cost V 4 bases and J 6 bases; bases outside gene matches: 4. This CDR3 has 14 amino acids. CDR3 amino acids: CASSSDRVYEKLFF. The CDR3 DNA reads TGTGCCAGCAGCTCGGACAGGGTTTATGAAAAACTGTTTTTT.